The TCR beta chain under discussion was sequenced for a study of T cell changes during pregnancy in multiple sclerosis. Generated by immunoSEQ multiplex PCR, the TCRdb table keeps only in-frame clones and is missing some. Here the sample spans tens of thousands of clones, roughly 92% being singletons. J was trimmed by 4 bases and V by 4 bases; bases with no gene match: 6. Germline V lookup: CDR1 SGHVS, CDR2 FQNEAQ. CDR3 length equals 15 residues. This clone was detected once. This TCR came from a female donor with multiple sclerosis, enrolled in a pregnancy study. The chain links TRBV7-8 to TRBJ1-5; 8 bases are shared with TRBD1. Specimen: peripheral blood, collected in the second trimester of pregnancy. The CDR3 DNA follows: TGTGCCAGCAGCTCCCGGGACAGGTGGAATCAGCCCCAGCATTTT. This sequence encodes CASSSRDRWNQPQHF.